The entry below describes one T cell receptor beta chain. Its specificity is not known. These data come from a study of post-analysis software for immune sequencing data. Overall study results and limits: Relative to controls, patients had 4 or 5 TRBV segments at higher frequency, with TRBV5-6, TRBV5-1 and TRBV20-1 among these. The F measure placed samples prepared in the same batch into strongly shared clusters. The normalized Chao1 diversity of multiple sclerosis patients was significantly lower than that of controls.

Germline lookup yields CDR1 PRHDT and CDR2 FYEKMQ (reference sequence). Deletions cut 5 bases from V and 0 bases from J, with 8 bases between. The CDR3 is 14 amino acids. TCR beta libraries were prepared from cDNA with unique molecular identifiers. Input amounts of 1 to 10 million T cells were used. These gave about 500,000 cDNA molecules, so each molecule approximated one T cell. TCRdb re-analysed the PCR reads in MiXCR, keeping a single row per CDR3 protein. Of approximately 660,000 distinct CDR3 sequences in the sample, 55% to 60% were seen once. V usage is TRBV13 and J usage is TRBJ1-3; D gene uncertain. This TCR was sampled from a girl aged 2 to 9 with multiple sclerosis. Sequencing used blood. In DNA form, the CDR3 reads TGTGCCAGCAGCCGGATCAGCTCTGGAAACACCATATATTTT. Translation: CASSRISSGNTIYF.